This T cell receptor beta chain comes out of a study of identical twins. Each CDR3 protein is one row after TCRdb ran MiXCR on the 5' RACE reads. The data hold approximately 250,000 distinct CDR3 sequences, with roughly 7.1% observed a single time. This clonotype showed up many times. Between the trimmed V and J ends, which lost 6 bases and 0 bases, there was a span of 11 bases. Germline values: CDR1 SGDLS, CDR2 YYNGEE. This CDR3 is 14 amino acids long. These sequences were also reported in another study, on T cells expressing NK-cell markers. That paper states: It was sorted CD3+CD56-NKG2C+, CD3+CD56+NKG2C- and CD3+CD56+NKG2C+ T cells that provided the TCR beta repertoires. Of the CD8+ T cells in about 6 donors, roughly 1.0-7.0% belonged to dominant NKG2C+ clonotypes.

This clonotype was sampled from a woman aged 18-35 years in good health. This chain connects TRBV9 to TRBJ2-3; D ambiguous. The sample was CD8+ T cells sorted from blood. CDR3 sequence (DNA): TGTGCCAGCACGAAGGCCGGGAGCACAGATACGCAGTATTTT. This sequence encodes CASTKAGSTDTQYF.